This is a list of T cell receptor beta chains from one sample in a study of cytomegalovirus exposure and HLA in healthy donors. The method was immunoSEQ multiplex PCR; TCRdb's version includes in-frame clones alone and lacks a portion of them. The sample totals 65,000 to 80,000 clones. Material: PBMCs. Receptor source: a man aged 25 to 40 in good health and CMV-seronegative. CDR3s include the opening cysteine and the closing phenylalanine or tryptophan. D genes are given only for firm matches.

TRBV5-6	14	TRBJ2-1	.	CASSLRGYYNEQFF	TGTGCCAGCAGCCTCCGGGGTTATTACAATGAGCAGTTCTTC
TRBV29-1	12	TRBJ2-7	.	CSVRQGPYEQYF	TGCAGCGTGCGTCAGGGCCCCTACGAGCAGTACTTC
TRBV7-9	14	TRBJ1-1	TRBD1	CASSFGQGGREAFF	TGTGCCAGCAGCTTCGGACAGGGAGGGCGTGAAGCTTTCTTT
TRBV9	13	TRBJ2-4	.	CASGKTRGSIQYF	TGTGCCAGCGGCAAAACTAGGGGGAGCATTCAGTACTTC
TRBV6-1	14	TRBJ2-2	.	CASTGAGDTGELFF	TGTGCCAGCACAGGGGCCGGAGACACCGGGGAGCTGTTTTTT
TRBV6-1	16	TRBJ2-3	.	CASSEYGGGQADTQYF	TGTGCCAGCAGTGAATATGGGGGGGGGCAGGCAGATACGCAGTATTTT
TRBV5-1	15	TRBJ2-3	TRBD2	CASSLGTGGSDTQYF	TGCGCCAGCAGCTTGGGTACGGGAGGGTCAGATACGCAGTATTTT
TRBV4-1	18	TRBJ1-1	TRBD1	CASSHRTGPVTSNTEAFF	TGCGCCAGCAGCCACCGGACAGGGCCCGTGACTTCGAACACTGAAGCTTTCTTT
TRBV19	16	TRBJ2-7	TRBD2	CASSPDTSGRAYEQYF	TGTGCCAGTAGTCCGGATACTAGCGGGAGGGCCTACGAGCAGTACTTC
TRBV7-2	16	TRBJ2-3	TRBD1	CASSFRDRGHSDTQYF	TGTGCCAGCAGCTTCCGGGACAGGGGGCATTCAGATACGCAGTATTTT
TRBV11-2	13	TRBJ2-1	TRBD1	CASSPTGGNEQFF	TGTGCCAGCAGCCCCACAGGGGGGAATGAGCAGTTCTTC
TRBV27	14	TRBJ1-2	.	CASSPQRTVYGYTF	TGTGCCAGCAGTCCCCAACGGACAGTCTATGGCTACACCTTC
TRBV19	15	TRBJ1-5	.	CASSIRGHGNQPQHF	TGTGCCAGTAGTATTAGAGGACACGGCAATCAGCCCCAGCATTTT
TRBV27	13	TRBJ1-2	TRBD1	CASGLGTDYGYTF	TGTGCCAGCGGGCTTGGGACAGACTATGGCTACACCTTC
TRBV29-1	12	TRBJ1-1	.	CSVDRTNTEAFF	TGCAGCGTTGACAGGACAAACACTGAAGCTTTCTTT
TRBV5-4	15	TRBJ2-1	TRBD1	CASSVDRGLYNEQFF	TGTGCCAGCAGCGTCGACAGGGGGCTCTACAATGAGCAGTTCTTC
TRBV5-1	13	TRBJ2-5	.	CASNQGYQETQYF	TGCGCCAGCAACCAGGGGTACCAAGAGACCCAGTACTTC
TRBV9	15	TRBJ2-5	TRBD2	CASSLSGGIQETQYF	TGTGCCAGCAGCCTTAGCGGGGGGATCCAAGAGACCCAGTACTTC
TRBV5-1	13	TRBJ2-5	.	CASSPEMVETQYF	TGCGCCAGCAGCCCGGAGATGGTGGAGACCCAGTACTTC
TRBV19	14	TRBJ2-1	.	CASRRGGAYNEQFF	TGTGCCAGTAGGCGAGGGGGGGCGTACAATGAGCAGTTCTTC
TRBV27	12	TRBJ2-7	TRBD1	CASSDRAYEQYF	TGTGCCAGCAGTGACAGGGCCTACGAGCAGTACTTC
TRBV5-1	15	TRBJ2-1	TRBD2	CASSFGLAGANEQFF	TGCGCCAGCAGCTTTGGACTAGCGGGAGCCAATGAGCAGTTCTTC
TRBV10-3	12	TRBJ2-7	TRBD1	CAIRDRSYEQYF	TGTGCCATCAGGGACAGGAGCTACGAGCAGTACTTC
TRBV19	13	TRBJ1-4	TRBD1	CASHGQGGEKLFF	TGTGCCAGTCATGGACAGGGTGGAGAAAAACTGTTTTTT
TRBV29-1	13	TRBJ2-3	.	CSVAQFSTDTQYF	TGCAGCGTTGCCCAATTCAGCACAGATACGCAGTATTTT
TRBV4-3	14	TRBJ2-3	.	CASSQAGSADTQYF	TGCGCCAGCAGCCAAGCGGGGAGTGCAGATACGCAGTATTTT
TRBV9	14	TRBJ2-7	TRBD2	CASSVDGRALEQYF	TGTGCCAGCAGCGTAGACGGGAGGGCGCTTGAGCAGTACTTC
TRBV5-1	13	TRBJ2-5	.	CASSLGGEETQYF	TGCGCCAGCAGCTTGGGGGGGGAAGAGACCCAGTACTTC
TRBV7-2	15	TRBJ2-7	.	CASSLGPRVEYEQYF	TGTGCCAGCAGCTTAGGCCCCAGGGTGGAGTACGAGCAGTACTTC
TRBV6-1	15	TRBJ2-7	TRBD2	CASSVELAGSSEQYF	TGTGCCAGCAGTGTGGAACTAGCGGGGAGCTCCGAGCAGTACTTC
TRBV5-1	13	TRBJ1-4	.	CASSIRTAEKLFF	TGCGCCAGCAGCATCAGGACAGCTGAAAAACTGTTTTTT
TRBV2	13	TRBJ1-1	.	CASSPRVGTEAFF	TGTGCCAGCAGTCCCAGGGTAGGGACTGAAGCTTTCTTT
TRBV25-1	14	TRBJ2-2	TRBD2	CASSDASGNGELFF	TGTGCCAGCAGTGACGCGAGCGGGAACGGGGAGCTGTTTTTT
TRBV11-2	12	TRBJ1-2	.	CASSSGAWGYTF	TGTGCCAGCAGCTCAGGGGCGTGGGGCTACACCTTC
TRBV5-1	14	TRBJ2-7	.	CASSLGGVQAEQYF	TGCGCCAGCAGCTTGGGGGGGGTCCAGGCCGAGCAGTACTTC
TRBV27	15	TRBJ1-2	TRBD1	CASRLYAGTGGGYTF	TGTGCCAGCCGCCTCTACGCCGGGACAGGGGGTGGCTACACCTTC
TRBV7-2	15	TRBJ2-7	.	CASSSGLAKNYEQYF	TGTGCCAGCAGCTCGGGACTCGCGAAAAACTACGAGCAGTACTTC
TRBV25-1	16	TRBJ2-2	TRBD1	CASSTGGELETGELFF	TGTGCCAGCAGCACAGGGGGCGAGCTGGAGACCGGGGAGCTGTTTTTT
TRBV19	15	TRBJ2-7	.	CASSPRLVAPYEQYF	TGTGCCAGTAGTCCGCGACTAGTAGCCCCCTACGAGCAGTACTTC
TRBV13	15	TRBJ2-3	.	CASSFRGGITDTQYF	TGTGCCAGCAGCTTCCGTGGCGGGATCACAGATACGCAGTATTTT
TRBV5-1	15	TRBJ2-1	TRBD2	CASSLEAAGVYEQFF	TGCGCCAGCAGCTTGGAGGCAGCGGGAGTTTATGAGCAGTTCTTC
TRBV5-1	14	TRBJ2-5	.	CASSFGHQRETQYF	TGCGCCAGCAGCTTCGGACACCAAAGGGAGACCCAGTACTTC
TRBV7-2	14	TRBJ2-1	TRBD2	CASSTGLAGNEQFF	TGTGCCAGCAGCACGGGACTAGCGGGCAATGAGCAGTTCTTC
TRBV19	14	TRBJ2-1	.	CASSNIYPTSEQFF	TGTGCCAGTAGTAATATCTATCCCACGAGTGAGCAGTTCTTC
TRBV6-5	13	TRBJ1-1	.	CASSEGRNTEAFF	TGTGCCAGCAGTGAAGGGAGGAACACTGAAGCTTTCTTT
TRBV4-2	15	TRBJ1-3	.	CASSQVSVVGNTIYF	TGTGCCAGCAGCCAAGTCAGTGTCGTTGGAAACACCATATATTTT
TRBV19	13	TRBJ1-1	.	CASSPTAYTEAFF	TGTGCCAGTAGTCCGACAGCCTACACTGAAGCTTTCTTT
TRBV6-6	15	TRBJ1-2	.	CASSLPADSNYGYTF	TGTGCCAGCAGCCTCCCAGCGGACAGTAACTATGGCTACACCTTC
TRBV2	15	TRBJ1-4	TRBD1	CASTVPTGAYEKLFF	TGTGCCAGCACGGTGCCGACAGGGGCATATGAAAAACTGTTTTTT
TRBV6-5	16	TRBJ2-3	TRBD2	CASSYSQRGGTDTQYF	TGTGCCAGCAGTTACTCACAGCGGGGGGGCACAGATACGCAGTATTTT
TRBV16	15	TRBJ2-7	.	CASSHQPTGSYEQYF	TGTGCCAGCAGCCACCAGCCCACGGGTTCCTACGAGCAGTACTTC
TRBV9	16	TRBJ2-4	.	CASSATGSLAKNIQYF	TGTGCCAGCAGCGCGACAGGAAGCCTAGCCAAAAACATTCAGTACTTC